This record covers a single TCR beta chain. Its antigen is unidentified. This sample was included in a study of OX40 agonist ivuxolimab in advanced cancers. The overall study: The study treated patients with ivuxolimab, an agonistic anti-OX40 (CD134) antibody. The study reported partial responses in three patients: one hepatocellular carcinoma, two cutaneous melanoma.

V was trimmed by 3 bases and J by 4 bases, leaving 16 bases between them. The CDR3 covers 15 residues. Germline CDR1 and CDR2: SGHRS and YFSETQ. General study findings and limits: On average, CD8+ T cells had more expanded clones than CD4+. The expanded peripheral T cells' antigen specificity was not determined.

This table comes from immunoSEQ multiplex PCR, and its TCRdb copy is limited to in-frame clones, with some not included. Of 70,000 to 85,000 clones in the sample, about 85% were seen once. The source of this sequence is an adult with an advanced solid tumor such as melanoma, head and neck, liver or kidney cancer. This chain uses TRBV5-1 with TRBJ1-1, with D perhaps matching TRBD1 (5 bases). The sequencing used CD4+ or CD8+ T cells sorted from blood, collected in a trial of the OX40 agonist ivuxolimab. The DNA of the CDR3 is TGCGCCAGCAGCTCGGAGGGGACCCAGGGCACTGAAGCTTTCTTT. Its protein product is CASSSEGTQGTEAFF.